What follows are 29 T cell receptor beta chains derived from one specimen sequenced in a study of T cells after yellow fever vaccination. TCRdb ran MiXCR on the 5' RACE reads and lists one entry per CDR3 protein. The sample has about 340,000 distinct CDR3 sequences, about an eighth seen once. Sequenced material: CD4+ T cells sorted from PBMCs, taken 15 days after the yellow fever booster vaccination. The receptor source for this set is a young man who received the YFV17D yellow fever vaccine.

This clonotype was seen a handful of times. The chain uses TRBV7-2 and TRBJ2-1; D unclear. The CDR3 sequence is 15 residues long. V lost 5 bases, J lost 0 bases, and 11 bases lay in between. Germline V gene data show CDR1 as SGHTA and CDR2 as FQGNSA. In DNA form, the CDR3 reads TGTGCCAGCAGCCAGAGCAGGAACTCCTACAATGAGCAGTTCTTC. It specifies CASSQSRNSYNEQFF.

This clonotype was seen a handful of times. The gene calls are TRBV4-2 and TRBJ1-4, with 7 bases aligning to TRBD1. J lost 4 bases, V lost 3 bases, and 2 bases had no gene match. CDR1 and CDR2 (germline): LGHNA, YNFKEQ. There are 14 residues in the CDR3. The CDR3 sequence: CASSQGQINEKLFF. The DNA for the CDR3 is TGTGCCAGCAGCCAGGGACAGATTAATGAAAAACTGTTTTTT.

Only a few counts were recorded for this clonotype. The J gene is TRBJ2-5, the V gene TRBV28; maybe TRBD1 (7 bases). This CDR3 region has 14 residues. The V gene lost 7 bases and the J gene lost 3 bases, with 15 bases spanning the gap. Looked up from germline, CDR1 is MDHEN and CDR2 is SYDVKM. CDR3 sequence (DNA): TGTGCCAGCAAACCAGGGGGGACCAAAGAGACCCAGTACTTC. It yields the protein CASKPGGTKETQYF.

CDR3 residues: CASSSLGQVNRPQHF. CDR3 coding DNA: TGTGCCAGCAGCTCCCTGGGACAGGTAAACCGGCCCCAGCATTTT. The chain joins TRBV7-2 to TRBJ1-5, with TRBD1 matching over 8 bases. This CDR3 is built from 15 residues. With 4 bases clipped from V and 9 bases from J, the junction kept 11 bases outside the gene matches. Germline V gives CDR1 SGHTA, CDR2 FQGNSA.

A few counts support this clonotype. The chain couples TRBV7-9 to TRBJ2-7; possibly TRBD1 or TRBD2 for D (5 bases each). CDR3 size: 14 residues. Germline CDR1 and CDR2: SEHNR and FQNEAQ (reference sequence). V shed 7 bases and J shed 2 bases, with 15 bases lying between them. The CDR3 nucleotides are TGTGCCAGCACCAAGGGGACGGTCACCTACGAGCAGTACTTC. It specifies CASTKGTVTYEQYF.

This clonotype was seen at least ten times. The CDR3 reads CSATGHGGYGYTF. The CDR3 nucleotides are TGCAGTGCCACAGGGCATGGAGGCTATGGCTACACCTTC. The V gene is TRBV20-1, the J gene TRBJ1-2, with D tentatively TRBD1 (6 bases). The V end lost 6 bases, the J end lost 4 bases, and 15 bases lay between the germline ends. CDR3 length equals 13 residues. Germline-derived CDR1 and CDR2 are DFQATT and SNEGSKA (reference sequence).

This chain links TRBV5-4 with TRBJ2-3; 13 nucleotides match TRBD2. With 4 bases clipped from V and 4 bases from J, the junction kept 6 bases outside the gene matches. In germline, CDR1 is SGHNT, CDR2 YYREEE (reference sequence). The CDR3 totals 16 residues. The CDR3 loop reads CASSPGLAGAADTQYF. Here the CDR3 DNA reads TGTGCCAGCAGCCCAGGACTAGCGGGGGCCGCAGATACGCAGTATTTT. The variable domain in full, completed from reference TRBV5-4 and TRBJ2-3, reads ETGVTQSPTHLIKTRGQQVTLRCSSQSGHNTVSWYQQALGQGPQFIFQYYREEENGRGNFPPRFSGLQFPNYSSELNVNALELDDSALYLCASSPGLAGAADTQYFGPGTRLTVL.

As to this clonotype: This may come from a read error, since a much larger clone is one base off. V usage is TRBV20-1 and J usage is TRBJ2-1; possibly TRBD2 for D (5 bases). The germline gives CDR1 DFQATT, CDR2 SNEGSKA (reference sequence). The CDR3 totals 14 residues. CDR3 nucleotide sequence: TGCAGTGCTTTAGCGAAGAGCTCCTTCAATGAGCAGTTCTTC. Residues: CSALAKSSFNEQFF.

The V gene is TRBV3-1, the J gene TRBJ1-6, with D perhaps matching TRBD1 (5 bases). This CDR3 comprises 14 residues. CDR1 and CDR2 (germline): LGHDT, YNNKEL (reference sequence). V lost 1 base, J lost 8 bases, and 9 bases lay in between. Here the CDR3 reads CASSQAGRDSPLHF. As DNA, the CDR3 is TGTGCCAGCAGCCAAGCAGGGAGAGATTCACCCCTCCACTTT.

This clonotype was detected a few times. The J gene is TRBJ1-2, the V gene TRBV5-1; D perhaps matches TRBD1 (6 bases). V lost 3 bases and J lost 4, with 16 bases in between. CDR1 is SGHRS and CDR2 is YFSETQ in the germline V gene. The CDR3 consists of 15 residues. The CDR3 DNA follows: TGCGCCAGCAGCTCAAGACAGGACCCCCTCTATGGCTACACCTTC. Its translation is CASSSRQDPLYGYTF.

This rearrangement joins TRBV7-2 to TRBJ1-5; tentatively, D is TRBD1 (5 bases). V was clipped by 6 bases and J by 0 bases, with 9 bases between them. This CDR3 contains 14 residues. Germline CDR1 and CDR2: SGHTA and FQGNSA. CDR3 sequence (DNA): TGTGCCAGCAGTCGGGACTTTAGCAATCAGCCCCAGCATTTT. Translated: CASSRDFSNQPQHF.

This clonotype has a count of ten or more. CDR3 amino acids: CASSSQGWKTQYF. The CDR3 DNA follows: TGTGCCAGCAGTTCACAGGGGTGGAAGACCCAGTACTTC. The rearrangement joins TRBV6-2 or TRBV6-3 to TRBJ2-5, with TRBD1 identical over 7 bases. The V and J ends lost 4 bases and 6 bases, in that order; junction bases with no gene match: 5. The CDR3 length is 13 residues. Germline V CDR1 and CDR2: MNHEY, SVGEGT.

The rearrangement links TRBV7-9 to TRBJ1-4, with 9 bases matching TRBD1. The ends lost 5 bases at V and 0 bases at J; junction bases unmatched: 10. The CDR3 totals 18 residues. CDR1 is SEHNR, CDR2 FQNEAQ, per germline (reference sequence). In DNA form, the CDR3 reads TGTGCCAGCAGCCCGGGGACAGGGACCGGTGCAACTAATGAAAAACTGTTTTTT. Translated, it gives CASSPGTGTGATNEKLFF. The entire variable domain, with the rest obtained from reference TRBV7-9 and TRBJ1-4, is as follows: DTGVSQNPRHKITKRGQNVTFRCDPISEHNRLYWYRQTLGQGPEFLTYFQNEAQLEKSRLLSDRFSAERPKGSFSTLEIQRTEQGDSAMYLCASSPGTGTGATNEKLFFGSGTQLSVL.

V is TRBV30 and J is TRBJ2-3; 12 bases are a match to TRBD1. The CDR3 consists of 16 residues. V dropped 3 bases and J dropped 2; count of bases not matched to a gene: 6. Germline loops: CDR1 GTSNPN, CDR2 SVGIG (reference sequence). The CDR3 spells CAWSRRDRGHTDTQYF. The CDR3 coding sequence is TGTGCCTGGAGCCGCCGGGACAGGGGGCACACAGATACGCAGTATTTT.

The chain joins TRBV5-1 to TRBJ1-1, with TRBD1 as a possible D gene (6 bases). The CDR3 length is 14 residues. V was trimmed by 0 bases and J by 7 bases, leaving 13 bases between them. The germline CDR1 and CDR2 sequences are SGHRS and YFSETQ. The CDR3 DNA sequence: TGCGCCAGCAGCTTGGCGTCAGGGGTCAGTGAAGCTTTCTTT. It is translated as CASSLASGVSEAFF.

The rearrangement joins TRBV12-3 or TRBV12-4 to TRBJ1-5; D is unresolved. The V and J ends lost 5 bases and 5 bases respectively, with 13 bases between them. The CDR3 loop spans 14 amino acids. The CDR3 region is CASSIRWPDQPQHF. The CDR3 DNA reads TGTGCCAGCAGTATCAGGTGGCCCGATCAGCCCCAGCATTTT.

This clonotype has just a few counts. The chain's CDR3 is CASSEKRGSGSPLHF. The CDR3 nucleotides read TGTGCCAGCAGTGAAAAAAGGGGATCAGGTTCACCCCTCCACTTT. This chain connects TRBV6-1 to TRBJ1-6, with TRBD1 as a possible D gene (5 bases). In germline, CDR1 is MNHNS, CDR2 SASEGT. Trimming took 2 bases from V and 9 from J, leaving 14 bases between them. CDR3 length: 15 amino acids.

The chain uses TRBV20-1 and TRBJ2-1, with 15 bases aligning to TRBD2. CDR3 size: 15 residues. Germline V gene sequence: CDR1 DFQATT, CDR2 SNEGSKA (reference sequence). V was clipped by 6 bases and J by 9 bases; unmatched bases: 9. CDR3 region: CSAPGLAGGQSEQFF. CDR3 DNA: TGCAGTGCCCCAGGACTAGCGGGGGGGCAAAGTGAGCAGTTCTTC.

This clonotype was counted at least ten times. The J gene is TRBJ2-1, the V gene TRBV7-9, with a tentative D call TRBD2 (6 bases). V dropped 6 bases and J dropped 3 bases, with 9 bases sitting between them. The CDR3 has 13 amino acids. The germline CDR1 and CDR2 sequences are SEHNR and FQNEAQ (reference sequence). The DNA of the CDR3 is TGTGCCAGCAGTTTTAGCGGCTACAATGAGCAGTTCTTC. It encodes CASSFSGYNEQFF.

This clonotype was counted only a few times. CDR3 nucleotide sequence: TGTGCCAGCTCACAAGACAGGGCCCCCGGAAACACCATATATTTT. It yields the protein CASSQDRAPGNTIYF. The gene calls are TRBV18 and TRBJ1-3, with TRBD1 matching over 7 bases. The CDR3 has 15 amino acids. With 4 bases clipped from V and 4 bases from J, the junction kept 7 bases outside the gene matches. Germline assignment: CDR1 KGHSH and CDR2 LQKENI.

This clonotype was recorded many times. The chain combines TRBV5-1 with TRBJ1-2, with D maybe TRBD1 (5 bases). V dropped 4 bases and J dropped 4 bases, with 14 bases sitting between them. From germline, CDR1 is SGHRS and CDR2 YFSETQ. The CDR3 runs 14 residues. The CDR3 DNA reads as TGCGCCAGCAGCGAACAGGACCCTCTCTATGGCTACACCTTC. Amino acids: CASSEQDPLYGYTF.

The genes are TRBV20-1 and TRBJ1-1; D unresolved. The germline CDR1 and CDR2 sequences are DFQATT and SNEGSKA (reference sequence). V lost 6 bases and J lost 2, with 13 bases in between. This CDR3 has 13 residues. The CDR3 DNA reads as TGCAGTGCCTCTCCGGACGGAAACACTGAAGCTTTCTTT. Protein sequence: CSASPDGNTEAFF.

This clonotype was detected only a few times. V is TRBV7-2 and J is TRBJ2-1; 13 nucleotides line up with TRBD2. CDR3 size: 15 residues. V lost 5 bases and J lost 7; bases outside the gene matches: 5. CDR1 and CDR2 (germline): SGHTA, FQGNSA. CDR3 protein: CASSLTSGGLNEQFF. CDR3 DNA sequence: TGTGCCAGCAGCCTGACTAGCGGGGGGTTGAATGAGCAGTTCTTC. Filled out from reference TRBV7-2 and TRBJ2-1, the complete variable domain reads GAGVSQSPSNKVTEKGKDVELRCDPISGHTALYWYRQSLGQGLEFLIYFQGNSAPDKSGLPSDRFSAERTGGSVSTLTIQRTQQEDSAVYLCASSLTSGGLNEQFFGPGTRLTVL.

The chain is built from TRBV4-2 and TRBJ1-4, with D possibly being TRBD1 (5 bases). V was trimmed by 1 base and J by 4 bases, leaving 13 bases between them. The length of the CDR3 is 16 residues. The germline CDR1 and CDR2 sequences are LGHNA and YNFKEQ. CDR3: CASSQGTRGDNEKLFF. DNA for the CDR3: TGTGCCAGCAGCCAAGGGACACGAGGGGATAATGAAAAACTGTTTTTT.

This clonotype occurred many times. The chain carries TRBV11-1 and TRBJ2-1; 10 bases fit TRBD2. J gave up 7 bases and V 7 bases, and 19 bases lay outside the gene matches. Germline V gives CDR1 SGHAT, CDR2 FQDESV (reference sequence). The CDR3 spans 18 residues. The CDR3 nucleotides are TGTGCCAGCAACCCCGGCCAGCGGGGGGGCCATTTCCGAAATGAGCAGTTCTTC. It encodes CASNPGQRGGHFRNEQFF.

The chain joins TRBV2 to TRBJ1-2; 10 bases fit TRBD1. From germline, CDR1 is SNHLY and CDR2 FYNNEI. This CDR3 is 12 amino acids long. With V trimmed by 10 bases and J by 8 bases, 7 bases remained unmatched. The CDR3 DNA reads as TGTGCCATCCGACAGGGGGCAAGCGGCTACACCTTC. It codes for CAIRQGASGYTF. The full variable domain, with the rest looked up from reference TRBV2 and TRBJ1-2, is EPEVTQTPSHQVTQMGQEVILRCVPISNHLYFYWYRQILGQKVEFLVSFYNNEISEKSEIFDDQFSVERPDGSNFTLKIRSTKLEDSAMYFCAIRQGASGYTFGSGTRLTVV.

V gene TRBV7-2 combines with J gene TRBJ2-1, with D maybe TRBD1 (5 bases). Trimming shortened V by 4 bases and J by 5 bases, and 15 bases separated the two germline ends. Per germline, CDR1 SGHTA and CDR2 FQGNSA. The CDR3 runs to 15 residues. Here the CDR3 DNA reads TGTGCCAGCAGCTCCCGTAGGGGCACAAACAATGAGCAGTTCTTC. Translating gives CASSSRRGTNNEQFF. Based on the CDR3 plus reference TRBV7-2 and TRBJ2-1, the full variable domain is GAGVSQSPSNKVTEKGKDVELRCDPISGHTALYWYRQSLGQGLEFLIYFQGNSAPDKSGLPSDRFSAERTGGSVSTLTIQRTQQEDSAVYLCASSSRRGTNNEQFFGPGTRLTVL.

This clonotype has ten or more counts. The rearrangement links TRBV29-1 to TRBJ2-7; a possible D gene is TRBD1 (5 bases). Trimming pared 8 bases from V and 4 bases from J, leaving 12 bases between. Germline V gene sequence: CDR1 SQVTM, CDR2 ANQGSEA. The CDR3 is 11 amino acids. In nucleotides, the CDR3 is TGCAGCTTTTCGCAGGGTTACGAGCAGTACTTC. Protein sequence: CSFSQGYEQYF.

This sequence joins TRBV7-8 and TRBJ2-1; D is uncertain. Germline CDR1 reads SGHVS; CDR2 reads FQNEAQ. CDR3 length: 16 residues. The V end was cut by 2 bases, the J end by 0 bases, with 11 bases between. The CDR3 here is CASSLRRDSSYNEQFF. CDR3 nucleotides: TGTGCCAGCAGCTTACGTCGTGATAGCTCCTACAATGAGCAGTTCTTC.